Below, 32 T cell receptor beta chains from the same sample are listed, as sequenced in a study of siplizumab effects on memory and regulatory T cells. Clones were sequenced by immunoSEQ multiplex PCR, and TCRdb holds only the in-frame ones, with some missing. The table records about 120,000 clones, 93% of them present only once. The sample consisted of non-Treg CD4+ T cells sorted from blood. The source is a human donor in good health.

J is TRBJ1-6 and V is TRBV6-5; D is unresolved. V was clipped by 6 bases and J by 6 bases, with 12 bases between them. CDR1 MNHEY and CDR2 SVGAGI come from the germline V gene. The CDR3 has 14 amino acids. For the CDR3, the DNA is TGTGCCAGCAGGAAGGACGATAGTAATTCACCCCTCCACTTT. It codes for CASRKDDSNSPLHF.

The chain couples TRBV9 to TRBJ1-6; TRBD1 agrees at 7 bases. With V trimmed by 6 bases and J by 1 base, 4 bases remained unmatched. CDR3 length: 15 residues. Germline-derived CDR1 and CDR2 are SGDLS and YYNGEE. CDR3: CASTPGGSYNSPLHF. The CDR3 DNA is TGTGCCAGCACCCCAGGGGGATCCTATAATTCACCCCTCCACTTT.

The chain uses TRBV4-3 and TRBJ1-2; D not certain. Looked up from germline, CDR1 is LGHNA and CDR2 is YSLEER. The CDR3 contains 13 residues. With 4 bases removed from V and 7 bases from J, the gap between germline ends came to 13 bases. CDR3: CASSPREGGGYTF. DNA for the CDR3: TGCGCCAGCAGCCCCCGGGAGGGTGGTGGCTACACCTTC.

This clone was seen only once. V usage is TRBV27 and J usage is TRBJ1-4, with D perhaps matching TRBD1 (6 bases). The length of the CDR3 is 15 residues. Trimming stripped 6 bases from V and 0 bases from J, with 11 bases between. Germline V lookup: CDR1 MNHEY, CDR2 SMNVEV (reference sequence). CDR3 amino acids: CASSPRGATNEKLFF. The CDR3, as DNA: TGTGCCAGCAGCCCGAGGGGGGCAACTAATGAAAAACTGTTTTTT.

The chain joins TRBV6-1 to TRBJ1-3; no definite D call. The germline gives CDR1 MNHNS, CDR2 SASEGT. V was shortened by 7 bases and J by 8 bases, with 15 bases between the two germline ends. CDR3 size: 13 residues. The CDR3 here is CASTPRTLDTIYF. CDR3 nucleotides: TGTGCCAGCACCCCCCGGACGTTAGACACCATATATTTT.

The gene calls are TRBV23-1 and TRBJ2-2; the match to TRBD1 covers 12 bases. TRBV23-1 is an ORF, and what it does is uncertain. With V trimmed by 0 bases and J by 3 bases, 14 bases remained unmatched. There are 21 residues in the CDR3. The CDR3 DNA sequence: TGCGCCAGCAGTCAATCTTTCCAAACGGGACAGGGGGCACATTACACCGGGGAGCTGTTTTTT. Translated: CASSQSFQTGQGAHYTGELFF.

This chain links TRBV5-6 with TRBJ2-3; D uncertain. Germline CDR1 reads SGHDT; CDR2 reads YYEEEE. The CDR3 has 14 residues. Deletions cut 6 bases from V and 1 base from J, with 12 bases between. CDR3 DNA: TGTGCCAGCACCCTGCGTTGGGGCACAGATACGCAGTATTTT. Encoded protein: CASTLRWGTDTQYF.

The gene calls are TRBV28 and TRBJ2-1; D may be TRBD2 (5 bases). The V gene's germline CDR1 is MDHEN and CDR2 SYDVKM. The CDR3 spans 15 residues. V shed 3 bases and J shed 5 bases, with 14 bases lying between them. The CDR3 DNA reads TGTGCCAGCAGTTTCAGCGGCAGGAAGGACAATGAGCAGTTCTTC. Its translation: CASSFSGRKDNEQFF.

V gene TRBV7-9 combines with J gene TRBJ1-5; the match to TRBD1 covers 9 bases. Germline CDR1 and CDR2: SEHNR and FQNEAQ (reference sequence). The CDR3 is 16 amino acids. V shed 5 bases and J 0 bases; nucleotides not matched to a gene: 5. This CDR3 is CASSKTGGGSNQPQHF. The DNA for the CDR3 is TGTGCCAGCAGCAAGACAGGGGGTGGTAGCAATCAGCCCCAGCATTTT.

The chain is built from TRBV7-3 and TRBJ2-1; 9 nucleotides line up with TRBD1. V lost 5 bases to trimming and J lost 3 bases; unmatched junction nucleotides: 5. Germline CDR1 and CDR2: SGHTA and FQGTGA. The CDR3 is 15 residues long. CDR3 sequence: CASSQQGARYNEQFF. The CDR3 DNA reads as TGTGCCAGCAGCCAACAGGGGGCGCGCTACAATGAGCAGTTCTTC.

J is TRBJ2-2 and V is TRBV28; 9 bases match TRBD2. The CDR3 has 15 residues. Looked up from germline, CDR1 is MDHEN and CDR2 is SYDVKM. J gave up 5 bases and V 2 bases, and 3 bases lay outside the gene matches. The CDR3 sequence is CASSLAGGPTGELFF. The CDR3 nucleotides are TGTGCCAGCAGTTTAGCGGGGGGGCCAACCGGGGAGCTGTTTTTT.

The chain is built from TRBV19 and TRBJ2-3, with TRBD2 matching 10 bases. V lost 5 bases and J lost 2; bases outside the gene matches: 7. Germline CDR1 reads LNHDA; CDR2 reads SQIVND (reference sequence). The CDR3 covers 16 residues. CDR3 amino acids: CASSVSGGPFTDTQYF. The CDR3 nucleotides read TGTGCCAGTAGTGTTAGCGGGGGGCCCTTCACAGATACGCAGTATTTT.

J is TRBJ1-4 and V is TRBV10-3, with TRBD1 as a possible D gene (5 bases). The length of the CDR3 is 13 residues. Trimming cost V 10 bases and J 4 bases, with 13 bases left between them. The germline V gene has CDR1 ENHRY and CDR2 SYGVKD. The CDR3: CATQGSVNEKLFF. The CDR3, as DNA: TGTGCCACCCAGGGAAGCGTTAATGAAAAACTGTTTTTT.

As regards this clone: The same CDR3 can be traced to other DNA sequences in this sample. The chain carries TRBV20-1 and TRBJ1-1; D call uncertain. Trimming pared 3 bases from V and 1 base from J, leaving 3 bases between. CDR1 and CDR2 (germline): DFQATT, SNEGSKA (reference sequence). The CDR3 extends over 11 amino acids. The CDR3 reads CSARGNTEAFF. CDR3 sequence (DNA): TGCAGTGCTAGGGGGAACACTGAAGCTTTCTTT.

V gene TRBV6-4 combines with J gene TRBJ2-1; D gene unclear. Per germline, CDR1 MRHNA and CDR2 SNTAGT. The V and J ends lost 3 bases and 10 bases respectively, with 10 bases between them. The CDR3 totals 12 residues. CDR3 sequence: CASSDAVGEQFF. CDR3 DNA sequence: TGTGCCAGCAGTGATGCGGTGGGGGAGCAGTTCTTC.

This chain links TRBV7-9 with TRBJ1-1; D remains ambiguous. The CDR3 has 13 amino acids. Germline assignment: CDR1 SEHNR and CDR2 FQNEAQ (reference sequence). The V and J ends lost 5 bases and 6 bases respectively, with 13 bases between them. The DNA for the CDR3 is TGTGCCAGCAGCCTCACGACCGGATCTGAAGCTTTCTTT. Translation gives CASSLTTGSEAFF.

The chain is built from TRBV5-4 and TRBJ2-5, with TRBD2 matching 10 bases. Germline V CDR1 and CDR2: SGHNT, YYREEE (reference sequence). The V segment lost 4 bases and the J segment 5 bases; nucleotides outside the gene matches: 11. The CDR3 sequence is 16 residues long. CDR3 loop: CASSPGSSGGRETQYF. As DNA, the CDR3 is TGTGCCAGCAGCCCTGGGTCTAGCGGGGGTAGGGAGACCCAGTACTTC.

The chain is built from TRBV6-5 and TRBJ1-6; D gene unclear. CDR3 length equals 15 residues. V gave up 1 base and J gave up 8 bases, with 12 bases separating them. CDR1 MNHEY and CDR2 SVGAGI come from the germline V gene. CDR3 protein: CASSYYAPSHSPLHF. CDR3 nucleotides: TGTGCCAGCAGTTACTACGCCCCATCCCATTCACCCCTCCACTTT.

The rearrangement joins TRBV2 to TRBJ1-1; D not certain. Germline V gene sequence: CDR1 SNHLY, CDR2 FYNNEI. The CDR3 loop spans 13 amino acids. The V end was cut by 1 base, the J end by 2 bases, with 5 bases between. The CDR3 DNA follows: TGTGCCAGCAGTGAAGAGGGAAACACTGAAGCTTTCTTT. This codes for CASSEEGNTEAFF.

The chain has TRBV7-2 and TRBJ2-5; 8 bases match TRBD2. CDR1 and CDR2 from the germline V gene are SGHTA and FQGNSA. The CDR3 runs 16 residues. With V trimmed by 5 bases and J by 5 bases, 13 bases remained unmatched. The CDR3 sequence: CASSLGHRGGGETQYF. CDR3 nucleotide sequence: TGTGCCAGCAGCCTGGGGCACCGCGGCGGGGGGGAGACCCAGTACTTC. The variable domain in full, completed from reference TRBV7-2 and TRBJ2-5, reads GAGVSQSPSNKVTEKGKDVELRCDPISGHTALYWYRQSLGQGLEFLIYFQGNSAPDKSGLPSDRFSAERTGGSVSTLTIQRTQQEDSAVYLCASSLGHRGGGETQYFGPGTRLLVL.

The CDR3 nucleotides read TGCGCCAGCAGCCTGGGGGGTCTATCGAGTCAGCCCCAGCATTTT. Its translation: CASSLGGLSSQPQHF. The chain uses TRBV5-1 and TRBJ1-5; the D gene is possibly TRBD1 (5 bases). Germline CDR1 SGHRS, CDR2 YFSETQ. This CDR3 comprises 15 residues. Trimming cost V 4 bases and J 6 bases, with 17 bases left between them.

The chain uses TRBV6-1 and TRBJ2-2; D is possibly TRBD1 (6 bases). CDR3 length equals 15 residues. V was cut by 6 bases and J by 5 bases, with 16 bases left in between. Germline V gene lookup returns CDR1 MNHNS and CDR2 SASEGT. The CDR3 loop is CASRIDRLGTGELFF. The CDR3 nucleotides read TGTGCCAGCAGGATAGACAGGTTGGGTACCGGGGAGCTGTTTTTT.

In this sample, this clone turned up a few times. The genes are TRBV7-9 and TRBJ1-1, with TRBD1 matching over 9 bases. Germline CDR1 is SEHNR and CDR2 is FQNEAQ (reference sequence). The trim removed 3 bases at V and 5 bases at J, leaving 4 bases unmatched. The CDR3 runs 14 residues. The CDR3 reads CASSFSGTGTEAFF. The CDR3 DNA reads TGTGCCAGCAGCTTCTCAGGGACAGGGACTGAAGCTTTCTTT.

V gene TRBV4-3 combines with J gene TRBJ1-2; TRBD1 agrees at 8 bases. CDR3 length: 14 residues. V dropped 4 bases and J dropped 4; count of bases not matched to a gene: 5. Germline lookup yields CDR1 LGHNA and CDR2 YSLEER. The CDR3 sequence: CASSRGQGGYGYTF. Here the CDR3 DNA reads TGCGCCAGCAGCCGCGGACAGGGCGGCTATGGCTACACCTTC.

This sequence joins TRBV27 and TRBJ2-7, with TRBD1 identical over 9 bases. CDR1 is MNHEY and CDR2 is SMNVEV in the germline V gene (reference sequence). The CDR3 spans 16 residues. J gave up 0 bases and V 5 bases, and 8 bases lay outside the gene matches. CDR3 sequence reads: CASSILGQGPSYEQYF. As DNA, the CDR3 is TGTGCCAGCAGTATCCTGGGACAGGGCCCCTCCTACGAGCAGTACTTC.

The chain links TRBV7-9 to TRBJ1-6; D unclear. This CDR3 contains 13 residues. The V end lost 5 bases, the J end lost 7 bases, and 9 bases lay between the germline ends. The germline gives CDR1 SEHNR, CDR2 FQNEAQ (reference sequence). The CDR3 region is CASSGDGNSPLHF. In nucleotides, the CDR3 is TGTGCCAGCAGCGGAGACGGGAATTCACCCCTCCACTTT.

The V gene is TRBV15, the J gene TRBJ1-2; 7 nucleotides agree with TRBD1. This CDR3 spans 15 amino acids. Germline CDR1 LNHNV, CDR2 YYDKDF (reference sequence). The V and J ends lost 2 bases and 4 bases, in that order; junction bases with no gene match: 7. This CDR3 is CATSRTGTDLYGYTF. The CDR3 DNA follows: TGTGCCACCAGCAGAACCGGGACAGACCTCTATGGCTACACCTTC.

This clone appeared a few times. This CDR3 is also generated by other DNA sequences in the sample. The genes are TRBV6-5 and TRBJ2-7, with 7 nucleotides matching TRBD2. The CDR3 totals 11 residues. The J segment lost 6 bases and the V segment lost 4 bases, leaving 0 bases of the junction unmatched. Germline V gene data show CDR1 as MNHEY and CDR2 as SVGAGI. CDR3 nucleotides: TGTGCCAGCAGTTGGGGGGGCGAGCAGTACTTC. It codes for CASSWGGEQYF.

The V gene is TRBV28, the J gene TRBJ1-1; D remains unclear. From germline, CDR1 is MDHEN and CDR2 SYDVKM. The V end was cut by 6 bases, the J end by 2 bases, with 16 bases between. The CDR3 contains 15 residues. CDR3 nucleotide sequence: TGTGCCAGCAGCCTAATCGACAAGGGCAACACTGAAGCTTTCTTT. This gives the protein CASSLIDKGNTEAFF.

V usage is TRBV7-9 and J usage is TRBJ1-1; perhaps TRBD1 as D (6 bases). This CDR3 has 13 residues. Trimming removed 4 bases at V and 12 bases at J, with 18 bases between. The germline CDR1 and CDR2 sequences are SEHNR and FQNEAQ (reference sequence). Here the CDR3 reads CASSSNRVPRTFF. In DNA, the CDR3 is TGTGCCAGCAGCTCCAACAGGGTACCAAGAACTTTCTTT.

The rearrangement links TRBV2 to TRBJ1-6, with D unclear. Germline V gives CDR1 SNHLY, CDR2 FYNNEI. The CDR3 has 20 amino acids. V lost 0 bases and J lost 1, with 19 bases in between. The CDR3 reads CASSEALLAEWASYNSPLHF. As DNA, the CDR3 is TGTGCCAGCAGTGAAGCGCTTCTGGCGGAATGGGCATCCTATAATTCACCCCTCCACTTT.

To note about this clone: One end of the junction does not line up with germline, which may come from a read error. The chain is built from TRBV2 and TRBJ1-1, with D unclear. This CDR3 has 13 amino acids. Looked up from germline, CDR1 is SNHLY and CDR2 is FYNNEI. CDR3 amino acids: CASNKALKTEAFF. Here the CDR3 DNA reads TGTGCCAGCAATAAGGCCTTGAAGACTGAAGCTTTCTTT. The variable domain in full, with the rest retrieved from reference TRBV2 and TRBJ1-1, is EPEVTQTPSHQVTQMGQEVILRCVPISNHLYFYWYRQILGQKVEFLVSFYNNEISEKSEIFDDQFSVERPDGSNFTLKIRSTKLEDSAMYFCASNKALKTEAFFGQGTRLTVV.